The clone carrying this T cell receptor beta chain was seen a few times. Per the original methods: Cell counts per sample came from amplifying reference gene primers. Assay used: immunoSEQ multiplex PCR; TCRdb lists only in-frame clones, some missing. D and trimming were read from the DNA, whereas the V and J calls and clone size are those reported in that table. The repertoire holds some 22,000 clones, with approximately 88% as singletons. The record originates from a study of blood T cell repertoires in COVID-19. Study overall: Both acute and convalescent COVID-19 samples were obtained from the United States, Italy and Spain. From T cells, B-cell-depleted T cells, or PBMCs came the material, which was cDNA or gDNA.

Losses at the gene ends were 5 bases for V and 9 bases for J; bases not matched to a gene: 7. The CDR3 length is 13 residues. Germline CDR1 and CDR2: SEHNR and FQNEAQ (reference sequence). The sample taken for sequencing was peripheral blood. The receptor was isolated from a man older than 75 with active or convalescent COVID-19. The chain joins TRBV7-9 to TRBJ1-5; the match to TRBD1 covers 7 bases. This CDR3 is CASSRQGRTPQHF. The CDR3, as DNA: TGTGCCAGCAGCAGACAGGGAAGGACGCCCCAGCATTTT.